The 32 T cell receptor beta chains below come from one sample, sequenced in a study of blood T cell repertoires in COVID-19. The protocol was immunoSEQ multiplex PCR, while the TCRdb copy is restricted to in-frame clones and leaves out a portion. Of 180,000 or so clones in the sample, around 85% are singletons; the top ten hold around 9.9%. Sequencing was carried out using peripheral blood. All receptors derive from a human donor with active or convalescent COVID-19. The donor label of this sample is uncertain.

V and J are TRBV6-5 and TRBJ2-1; weak D call: TRBD2 (6 bases). The germline CDR1 and CDR2 sequences are MNHEY and SVGAGI. V lost 6 bases, J lost 7 bases, and 13 bases lay in between. The CDR3 spans 13 residues. CDR3 sequence (DNA): TGTGCCAGCAGCACTAGCTTCGGTAATGAGCAGTTCTTC. It specifies CASSTSFGNEQFF.

The rearrangement uses TRBV20-1 and TRBJ1-5; D is uncertain. Germline V gene lookup returns CDR1 DFQATT and CDR2 SNEGSKA (reference sequence). V lost 3 bases, J lost 4 bases, and 10 bases lay in between. This CDR3 region has 13 residues. In DNA, the CDR3 is TGCAGTGCTAGTATGGGAGGTAATCAGCCCCAGCATTTT. It encodes CSASMGGNQPQHF.

CDR3 residues: CASSSPPVKDRGTYNSPLHF. The CDR3 DNA sequence: TGTGCCAGCAGCTCTCCCCCAGTAAAAGACAGGGGCACCTATAATTCACCCCTCCACTTT. This chain connects TRBV7-3 to TRBJ1-6; 8 positions match TRBD1. V lost 4 bases and J lost 2; bases outside the gene matches: 16. This CDR3 spans 20 amino acids. CDR1 and CDR2 from the germline V gene are SGHTA and FQGTGA.

This clone was seen just once. The chain joins TRBV10-3 to TRBJ2-7; 11 nucleotides match TRBD2. CDR3 size: 16 residues. The J segment lost 4 bases and the V segment lost 2 bases, leaving 7 bases of the junction unmatched. Per germline, CDR1 ENHRY and CDR2 SYGVKD. The DNA of the CDR3 is TGTGCCATCAGTGAGCTTTTAGCGGGAGGGGGATACGAGCAGTACTTC. It is translated as CAISELLAGGGYEQYF.

This sequence joins TRBV5-4 and TRBJ1-4; 8 nucleotides match TRBD1. J was trimmed by 13 bases and V by 0 bases; bases with no gene match: 5. The V gene's germline CDR1 is SGHNT and CDR2 YYREEE (reference sequence). There are 13 residues in the CDR3. CDR3 loop: CASSLDRGGRLFF. The CDR3 region has the DNA TGTGCCAGCAGCTTGGACAGGGGGGGGAGACTGTTTTTT.

This clone is a singleton in its sample. The rearrangement joins TRBV2 to TRBJ2-7, with TRBD2 matching over 9 bases. V lost 6 bases, J lost 0 bases, and 15 bases stayed unmatched. This CDR3 has 18 residues. CDR1 is SNHLY and CDR2 is FYNNEI in the germline V gene. CDR3 protein: CASSPRTGGGVHSYEQYF. The DNA of the CDR3 is TGTGCCAGCAGCCCCAGGACGGGCGGGGGGGTCCACTCCTACGAGCAGTACTTC.

The sample holds a few counts of this clone. The genes are TRBV11-3 and TRBJ2-3, with D possibly TRBD2 on 7 matching bases. The germline gives CDR1 SGHNT, CDR2 YENEEA. Trimming shortened V by 1 base and J by 5 bases, and 16 bases separated the two germline ends. The CDR3 totals 16 residues. The chain's CDR3 is CASSLGLRGAGDTQYF. In DNA form, the CDR3 reads TGTGCCAGCAGCTTAGGGCTTCGGGGGGCTGGAGATACGCAGTATTTT.

J is TRBJ1-4 and V is TRBV5-4; tentative D call: TRBD1 (5 bases). CDR3 size: 14 residues. Trimming shortened V by 4 bases and J by 3 bases, and 10 bases separated the two germline ends. Germline CDR1 reads SGHNT; CDR2 reads YYREEE (reference sequence). The CDR3 bases are TGTGCCAGCAGCCCAACAGGTCCTAATGAAAAACTGTTTTTT. Encoded protein: CASSPTGPNEKLFF.

V is TRBV9 and J is TRBJ1-6, with D unclear. The CDR3 sequence is 12 residues long. Germline V gene lookup returns CDR1 SGDLS and CDR2 YYNGEE. V was pared by 7 bases and J by 1 base, with 3 bases between. The CDR3 region has the DNA TGTGCCAGCTCATCCTATAATTCACCCCTCCACTTT. Translation: CASSSYNSPLHF.

The V gene is TRBV28, the J gene TRBJ1-5; 8 nucleotides align to TRBD1. The J segment lost 5 bases and the V segment lost 6 bases, leaving 9 bases of the junction unmatched. The CDR3 has 15 residues. Germline CDR1 and CDR2: MDHEN and SYDVKM. The CDR3 region is CASSSGQALYQPQHF. For the CDR3, the DNA is TGTGCCAGCAGCTCGGGACAGGCCCTATATCAGCCCCAGCATTTT. The whole variable domain, remainder taken from reference TRBV28 and TRBJ1-5, is DVKVTQSSRYLVKRTGEKVFLECVQDMDHENMFWYRQDPGLGLRLIYFSYDVKMKEKGDIPEGYSVSREKKERFSLILESASTNQTSMYLCASSSGQALYQPQHFGDGTRLSIL.

The V and J genes are TRBV14 and TRBJ2-7, with 10 bases lining up with TRBD2. The trim removed 4 bases at V and 2 bases at J, leaving 5 bases unmatched. The V gene's germline CDR1 is SGHDN and CDR2 FVKESK. CDR3 length equals 15 residues. The CDR3 nucleotides are TGTGCCAGCAGCCTTTGGACTAGCGGAGCCTACGAGCAGTACTTC. Its translation: CASSLWTSGAYEQYF.

Only a few counts were recorded for this clone. Germline is not matched at one junction end, which may reflect a read error. The rearrangement joins TRBV23-1 to TRBJ1-5; D is perhaps TRBD1 (6 bases). TRBV23-1 has ORF status, its function being uncertain. There are 16 residues in the CDR3. CDR3 sequence (DNA): TGCGCCAGCGGCCAAATTGCGGGGGGCGCGCAATCAGCCCCAGCATTT. It yields the protein CASGQIAGGAQSAPAF.

This clone was seen once. The chain has TRBV11-3 and TRBJ2-7, with D perhaps TRBD2 (5 bases). This CDR3 is built from 13 residues. The V gene lost 2 bases and the J gene lost 7 bases, with 12 bases spanning the gap. Germline V CDR1 and CDR2: SGHNT, YENEEA. CDR3 in amino acids: CASSLSQPGEQYF. The CDR3 nucleotides are TGTGCCAGCAGCTTATCCCAACCGGGGGAGCAGTACTTC. Combining the CDR3 with reference TRBV11-3 and TRBJ2-7 gives the whole variable domain EAGVVQSPRYKIIEKKQPVAFWCNPISGHNTLYWYLQNLGQGPELLIRYENEEAVDDSQLPKDRFSAERLKGVDSTLKIQPAELGDSAVYLCASSLSQPGEQYFGPGTRLTVT.

The genes are TRBV5-3 and TRBJ2-1, with 7 nucleotides matching TRBD2. TRBV5-3 is an ORF, with its function uncertain. The CDR3 consists of 18 residues. Trimming cost V 3 bases and J 8 bases; bases outside gene matches: 20. For the CDR3, the DNA is TGTGCCAGAAGCTATGGGGAGCGGGACTCCACCCAGATCTATGAGCAGTTCTTC. Its protein product is CARSYGERDSTQIYEQFF.

The V and J genes are TRBV5-6 and TRBJ2-7, with 10 bases identical to TRBD1. The CDR3 contains 17 residues. The germline gives CDR1 SGHDT, CDR2 YYEEEE. Losses at the gene ends were 4 bases for V and 3 bases for J; bases not matched to a gene: 13. CDR3 nucleotide sequence: TGTGCCAGCAGCCTACTGACAGGGGGCTCCATCAACTACGAGCAGTACTTC. Its protein is CASSLLTGGSINYEQYF.

The rearrangement links TRBV5-4 to TRBJ2-5; 10 positions match TRBD1. The J segment lost 5 bases and the V segment lost 4 bases, leaving 5 bases of the junction unmatched. CDR1 and CDR2 (germline): SGHNT, YYREEE (reference sequence). CDR3 length equals 14 residues. CDR3 region: CASSLTGGWETQYF. In nucleotides, the CDR3 is TGTGCCAGCAGCCTGACAGGGGGCTGGGAGACCCAGTACTTC.

The V call is TRBV11-2, the J call TRBJ1-4, with 9 bases lining up with TRBD1. Germline CDR1 is SGHAT and CDR2 is FQNNGV. V shed 8 bases, J shed 8 bases, and the junction held 6 bases outside the gene matches. This CDR3 has 13 amino acids. CDR3 coding DNA: TGTGCCAGCGGCTGGACAGGGGAAGAAAAACTGTTTTTT. The encoded protein is CASGWTGEEKLFF.

CDR3 sequence reads: CASSPYSSGTEAFF. The CDR3, as DNA: TGTGCCAGCAGTCCCTATTCATCAGGTACTGAAGCTTTCTTT. The rearrangement uses TRBV28 and TRBJ1-1, with no clear D. Trimming shortened V by 5 bases and J by 5 bases, and 15 bases separated the two germline ends. Per the germline V gene, CDR1 is MDHEN and CDR2 is SYDVKM. The CDR3 has 14 amino acids.

V and J are TRBV19 and TRBJ1-4; weak D call: TRBD1 (6 bases). Per the germline V gene, CDR1 is LNHDA and CDR2 is SQIVND (reference sequence). This CDR3 is built from 15 residues. V lost 6 bases and J lost 5, with 16 bases in between. The CDR3 protein is CASRQDRTNNEKLFF. The CDR3 DNA is TGTGCCAGTAGGCAGGACAGAACTAACAATGAAAAACTGTTTTTT.

The chain recombines TRBV15 with TRBJ1-1; TRBD1 matches at 8 bases. Unmatched junction bases numbered 15, after V lost 5 bases and J lost 7 bases. Germline V lookup: CDR1 LNHNV, CDR2 YYDKDF (reference sequence). The CDR3 length is 16 residues. CDR3 residues: CATSVSSGGGSGEAFF. The CDR3, as DNA: TGTGCCACCAGCGTATCATCAGGGGGCGGTAGTGGTGAAGCTTTCTTT.

The CDR3 loop is CASSHIAGGPEQYF. For the CDR3, the DNA is TGTGCCAGCAGCCATATAGCGGGAGGGCCCGAGCAGTACTTC. V gene TRBV5-5 combines with J gene TRBJ2-7; 11 bases match TRBD2. Germline V gene data show CDR1 as SGHKS and CDR2 as YYEKEE (reference sequence). This CDR3 has 14 amino acids. V dropped 4 bases and J dropped 6; count of bases not matched to a gene: 6.

The V call is TRBV15, the J call TRBJ2-1, with 9 bases lining up with TRBD2. Germline V gene data show CDR1 as LNHNV and CDR2 as YYDKDF (reference sequence). Trimming cost V 0 bases and J 2 bases; bases outside gene matches: 5. This CDR3 comprises 17 residues. The CDR3 DNA reads TGTGCCACCAGCAGAGATTGGCTAGCGGGACCCTACAATGAGCAGTTCTTC. Amino acids: CATSRDWLAGPYNEQFF.

The genes are TRBV9 and TRBJ2-3; the D gene is possibly TRBD2 (6 bases). CDR3 size: 15 residues. V dropped 0 bases and J dropped 0 bases, with 8 bases sitting between them. Germline values: CDR1 SGDLS, CDR2 YYNGEE. CDR3 protein: CASSVDSGSTDTQYF. The CDR3 DNA reads TGTGCCAGCAGCGTAGACAGCGGGAGCACAGATACGCAGTATTTT.

The chain carries TRBV5-5 and TRBJ2-1; 9 bases map to TRBD2. In germline, CDR1 is SGHKS, CDR2 YYEKEE (reference sequence). This CDR3 contains 16 residues. The J segment lost 3 bases and the V segment lost 5 bases, leaving 9 bases of the junction unmatched. The chain's CDR3 is CASRTIAGVGYNEQFF. The DNA of the CDR3 is TGTGCCAGCAGAACAATAGCGGGAGTGGGCTACAATGAGCAGTTCTTC.

The genes are TRBV28 and TRBJ1-6; D call uncertain. Trimming removed 6 bases from V and 0 bases from J, with 12 bases in between. This CDR3 is 16 amino acids long. Germline V gene lookup returns CDR1 MDHEN and CDR2 SYDVKM. The CDR3 DNA follows: TGTGCCAGCAGATCAGCGGGGAGCTCCTATAATTCACCCCTCCACTTT. This gives the protein CASRSAGSSYNSPLHF. Variable domain in full (rest from reference TRBV28 and TRBJ1-6): DVKVTQSSRYLVKRTGEKVFLECVQDMDHENMFWYRQDPGLGLRLIYFSYDVKMKEKGDIPEGYSVSREKKERFSLILESASTNQTSMYLCASRSAGSSYNSPLHFGNGTRLTVT.

The chain has TRBV12-3 or TRBV12-4 and TRBJ2-5, with D maybe TRBD1 (5 bases). The CDR3 has 13 amino acids. Trimming took off 6 bases at V and 8 bases at J, with 16 bases between the two ends. The CDR3 loop is CASRGWGPGTQYF. CDR3 DNA: TGTGCCAGCAGGGGGTGGGGCCCCGGTACCCAGTACTTC.

This chain uses TRBV7-9 with TRBJ2-3, with D possibly TRBD2 on 5 matching bases. V dropped 2 bases and J dropped 6 bases, with 15 bases sitting between them. CDR1 SEHNR and CDR2 FQNEAQ come from the germline V gene (reference sequence). This CDR3 is built from 15 residues. The CDR3 nucleotides are TGTGCCAGCAGCTTATCGGCTCGGGCGGGCGATACGCAGTATTTT. The encoded protein is CASSLSARAGDTQYF.

The rearrangement uses TRBV7-9 and TRBJ2-1; D is undetermined. The CDR3 has 15 residues. Trimming took 1 base from V and 5 from J, leaving 12 bases between them. Germline values: CDR1 SEHNR, CDR2 FQNEAQ (reference sequence). Here the CDR3 reads CASSLDARPHNEQFF. In nucleotides, the CDR3 is TGTGCCAGCAGCTTAGATGCTAGGCCCCACAATGAGCAGTTCTTC. Complete variable domain (other parts from reference TRBV7-9 and TRBJ2-1): DTGVSQNPRHKITKRGQNVTFRCDPISEHNRLYWYRQTLGQGPEFLTYFQNEAQLEKSRLLSDRFSAERPKGSFSTLEIQRTEQGDSAMYLCASSLDARPHNEQFFGPGTRLTVL.

This sequence joins TRBV2 and TRBJ2-5; 8 bases agree with TRBD2. V trimming: 10 bases; J trimming: 5 bases; junction bases outside the gene matches: 18. There are 16 residues in the CDR3. Looked up from germline, CDR1 is SNHLY and CDR2 is FYNNEI. CDR3 amino acids: CANPGLDSEFSETQYF. CDR3 coding DNA: TGTGCCAACCCGGGACTAGATAGCGAATTTTCGGAGACCCAGTACTTC.

This clone was picked up a small number of times. The rearrangement joins TRBV28 to TRBJ2-7; maybe TRBD1 (6 bases). Germline CDR1 and CDR2: MDHEN and SYDVKM. V gave up 8 bases and J gave up 0 bases, with 17 bases separating them. The CDR3 is made up of 15 amino acids. The CDR3 loop is CASHRGTGYSYEQYF. The CDR3 region has the DNA TGTGCCAGCCATAGGGGTACAGGGTACTCCTACGAGCAGTACTTC.

This chain links TRBV7-3 with TRBJ1-5; D remains ambiguous. The CDR3 spans 15 residues. Germline-derived CDR1 and CDR2 are SGHTA and FQGTGA. V was pared by 1 base and J by 0 bases, with 7 bases between. CDR3 residues: CASSLSGGSNQPQHF. In DNA, the CDR3 is TGTGCCAGCAGCTTAAGTGGCGGTAGCAATCAGCCCCAGCATTTT. The full variable domain, in which reference TRBV7-3 and TRBJ1-5 provide the parts outside the CDR3, is GAGVSQTPSNKVTEKGKYVELRCDPISGHTALYWYRQSLGQGPEFLIYFQGTGAADDSGLPNDRFFAVRPEGSVSTLKIQRTERGDSAVYLCASSLSGGSNQPQHFGDGTRLSIL.

This clone has a handful of counts. The CDR3 sequence: CASSQDLSQGGYGYTF. The CDR3 DNA is TGTGCCAGCAGCCAAGATCTATCGCAGGGCGGCTATGGCTACACCTTC. This chain uses TRBV4-2 with TRBJ1-2, with a possible D match to TRBD1 (5 bases). The CDR3 spans 16 residues. Trimming removed 0 bases from V and 4 bases from J, with 15 bases in between. The germline CDR1 and CDR2 sequences are LGHNA and YNFKEQ.